Each of the 3 T cell receptor beta chains below was sequenced from the same sample in a study of Ad26.COV2.S vaccination and SARS-CoV-2 variants. Clones were sequenced by immunoSEQ multiplex PCR, and TCRdb holds only the in-frame ones, with some missing. Of hundreds of thousands of clones in the sample, about 86% were seen once. Treatment here: approximately 18 received Ad26.COV2.S at low or high dose, single or two shots; roughly five received placebo; per-sample allocation not given. Each sample was drawn 63 days after the first injection (of vaccine or placebo). Sequences were derived from peripheral blood, sampled in a trial of Ad26.COV2.S vaccine versus placebo. These receptors were taken from a person aged 18-60 years who received the Ad26.COV2.S COVID-19 vaccine or a placebo.

The chain carries TRBV7-9 and TRBJ1-1; D is unclear. The V gene's germline CDR1 is SEHNR and CDR2 FQNEAQ (reference sequence). This CDR3 contains 12 residues. Trimming took 6 bases from V and 1 from J, leaving 6 bases between them. CDR3 amino acids: CASSFTNTEAFF. DNA for the CDR3: TGTGCCAGCAGTTTCACGAACACTGAAGCTTTCTTT.

The gene calls are TRBV5-1 and TRBJ1-1; no reliable D call. Germline CDR1 SGHRS, CDR2 YFSETQ. Trimming removed 4 bases from V and 0 bases from J, with 7 bases in between. The CDR3 length is 13 residues. This CDR3 is CASSPYMNTEAFF. As DNA, the CDR3 is TGCGCCAGCAGCCCGTATATGAACACTGAAGCTTTCTTT. Based on the CDR3 plus reference TRBV5-1 and TRBJ1-1, the full variable domain is KAGVTQTPRYLIKTRGQQVTLSCSPISGHRSVSWYQQTPGQGLQFLFEYFSETQRNKGNFPGRFSGRQFSNSRSEMNVSTLELGDSALYLCASSPYMNTEAFFGQGTRLTVV.

The genes are TRBV4-3 and TRBJ2-7, with TRBD1 identical over 9 bases. Germline lookup yields CDR1 LGHNA and CDR2 YSLEER. With 0 bases clipped from V and 5 bases from J, the junction kept 5 bases outside the gene matches. This CDR3 has 15 residues. The CDR3: CASSQDDRGWHEQYF. The CDR3 DNA is TGCGCCAGCAGCCAAGACGACAGGGGGTGGCACGAGCAGTACTTC.